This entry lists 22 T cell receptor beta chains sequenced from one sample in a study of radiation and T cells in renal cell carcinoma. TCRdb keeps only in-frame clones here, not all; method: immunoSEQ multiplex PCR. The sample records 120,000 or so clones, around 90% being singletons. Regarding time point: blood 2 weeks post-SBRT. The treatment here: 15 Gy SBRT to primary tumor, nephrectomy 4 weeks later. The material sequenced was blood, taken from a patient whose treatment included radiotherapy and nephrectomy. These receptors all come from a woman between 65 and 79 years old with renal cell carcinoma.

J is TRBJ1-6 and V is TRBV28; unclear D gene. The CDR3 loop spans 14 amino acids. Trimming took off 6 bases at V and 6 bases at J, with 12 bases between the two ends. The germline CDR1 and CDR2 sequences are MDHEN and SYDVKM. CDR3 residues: CASSPVWGNSPLHF. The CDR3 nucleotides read TGTGCCAGCAGCCCGGTTTGGGGTAATTCACCCCTCCACTTT. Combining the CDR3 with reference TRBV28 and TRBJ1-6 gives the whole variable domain DVKVTQSSRYLVKRTGEKVFLECVQDMDHENMFWYRQDPGLGLRLIYFSYDVKMKEKGDIPEGYSVSREKKERFSLILESASTNQTSMYLCASSPVWGNSPLHFGNGTRLTVT.

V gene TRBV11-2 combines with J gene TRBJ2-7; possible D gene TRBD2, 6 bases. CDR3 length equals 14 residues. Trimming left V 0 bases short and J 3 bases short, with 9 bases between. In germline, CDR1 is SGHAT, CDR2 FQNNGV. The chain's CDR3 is CASSLDRGNYEQYF. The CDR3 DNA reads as TGTGCCAGCAGCTTAGATCGCGGGAACTACGAGCAGTACTTC.

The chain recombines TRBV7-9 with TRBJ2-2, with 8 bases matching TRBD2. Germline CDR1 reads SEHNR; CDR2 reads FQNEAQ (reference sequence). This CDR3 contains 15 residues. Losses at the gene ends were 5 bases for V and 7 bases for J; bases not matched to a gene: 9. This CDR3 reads CASSPGLVDGGELFF. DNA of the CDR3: TGTGCCAGCAGCCCGGGACTAGTCGATGGCGGGGAGCTGTTTTTT.

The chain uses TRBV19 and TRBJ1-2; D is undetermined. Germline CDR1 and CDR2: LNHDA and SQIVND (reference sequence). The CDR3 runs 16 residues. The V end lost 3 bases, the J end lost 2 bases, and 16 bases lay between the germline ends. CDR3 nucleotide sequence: TGTGCCAGTAGTATTTCGGTGGAACGGCCCAACTATGGCTACACCTTC. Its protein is CASSISVERPNYGYTF.

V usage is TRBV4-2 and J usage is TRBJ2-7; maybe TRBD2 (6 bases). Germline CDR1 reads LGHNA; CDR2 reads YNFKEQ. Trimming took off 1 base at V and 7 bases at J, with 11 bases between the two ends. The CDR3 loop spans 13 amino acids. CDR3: CASSQVLAAEQYF. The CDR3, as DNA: TGTGCCAGCAGCCAAGTCTTAGCGGCTGAGCAGTACTTC.

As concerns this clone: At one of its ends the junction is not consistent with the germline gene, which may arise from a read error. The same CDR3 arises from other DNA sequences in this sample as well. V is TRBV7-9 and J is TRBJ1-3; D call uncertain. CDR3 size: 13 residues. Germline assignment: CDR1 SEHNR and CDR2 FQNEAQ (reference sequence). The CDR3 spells CASSLGIGNTIYF. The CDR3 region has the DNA TGCGCCAGCAGCCTGGGAATAGGAAACACCATATATTTT.

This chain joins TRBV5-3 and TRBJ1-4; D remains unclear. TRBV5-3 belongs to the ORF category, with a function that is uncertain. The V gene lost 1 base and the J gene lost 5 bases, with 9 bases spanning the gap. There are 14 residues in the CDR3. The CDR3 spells CARSLFQENEKLFF. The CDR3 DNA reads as TGTGCCAGAAGCTTGTTCCAGGAGAATGAAAAACTGTTTTTT.

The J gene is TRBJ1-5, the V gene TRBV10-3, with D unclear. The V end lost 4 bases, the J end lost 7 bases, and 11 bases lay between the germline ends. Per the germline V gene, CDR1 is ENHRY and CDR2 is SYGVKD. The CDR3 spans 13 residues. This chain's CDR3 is CAISAQIDQPQHF. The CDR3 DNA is TGTGCCATCAGTGCTCAAATCGACCAGCCCCAGCATTTT.

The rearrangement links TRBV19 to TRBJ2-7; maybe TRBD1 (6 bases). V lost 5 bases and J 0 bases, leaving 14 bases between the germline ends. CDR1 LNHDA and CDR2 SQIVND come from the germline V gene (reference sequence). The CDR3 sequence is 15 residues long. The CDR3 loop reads CASSPRGGTSYEQYF. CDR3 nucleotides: TGTGCCAGTAGTCCCAGAGGGGGAACCTCCTACGAGCAGTACTTC.

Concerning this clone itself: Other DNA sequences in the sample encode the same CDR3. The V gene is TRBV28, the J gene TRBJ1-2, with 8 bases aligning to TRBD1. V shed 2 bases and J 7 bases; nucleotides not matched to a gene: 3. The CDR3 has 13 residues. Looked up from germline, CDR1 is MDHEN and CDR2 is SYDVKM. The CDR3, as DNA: TGTGCCAGCAGTTTAGGACAGGGACGTGGCTACACCTTC. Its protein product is CASSLGQGRGYTF.

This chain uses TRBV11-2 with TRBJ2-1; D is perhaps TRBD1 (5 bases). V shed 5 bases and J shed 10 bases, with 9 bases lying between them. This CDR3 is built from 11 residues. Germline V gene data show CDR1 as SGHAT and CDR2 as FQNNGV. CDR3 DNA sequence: TGTGCCAGCAGCGCAGGGTACGAGCAGTTCTTC. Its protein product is CASSAGYEQFF.

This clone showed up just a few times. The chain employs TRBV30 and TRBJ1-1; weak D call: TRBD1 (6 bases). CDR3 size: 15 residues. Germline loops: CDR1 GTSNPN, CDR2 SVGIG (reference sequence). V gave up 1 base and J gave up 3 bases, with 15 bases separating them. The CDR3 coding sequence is TGTGCCTGGAGTGGCCCCCCGAGGGGGGACACTGAAGCTTTCTTT. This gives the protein CAWSGPPRGDTEAFF.

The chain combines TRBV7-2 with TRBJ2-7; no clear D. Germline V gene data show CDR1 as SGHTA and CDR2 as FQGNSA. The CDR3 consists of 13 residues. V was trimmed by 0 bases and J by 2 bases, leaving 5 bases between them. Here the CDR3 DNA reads TGTGCCAGCAGCTTAGCGAACACCTACGAGCAGTACTTC. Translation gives CASSLANTYEQYF.

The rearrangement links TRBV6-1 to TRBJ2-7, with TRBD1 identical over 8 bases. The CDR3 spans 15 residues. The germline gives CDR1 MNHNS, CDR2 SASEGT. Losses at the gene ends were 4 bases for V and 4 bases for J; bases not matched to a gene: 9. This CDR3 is CASSGRGTGTYEQYF. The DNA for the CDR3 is TGTGCCAGCAGTGGTAGGGGGACAGGAACTTACGAGCAGTACTTC.

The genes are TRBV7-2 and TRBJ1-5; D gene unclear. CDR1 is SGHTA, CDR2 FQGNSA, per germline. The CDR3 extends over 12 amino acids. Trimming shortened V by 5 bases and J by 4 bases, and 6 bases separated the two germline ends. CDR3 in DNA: TGTGCCAGCAGCCCTGGTAATCAGCCCCAGCATTTT. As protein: CASSPGNQPQHF.

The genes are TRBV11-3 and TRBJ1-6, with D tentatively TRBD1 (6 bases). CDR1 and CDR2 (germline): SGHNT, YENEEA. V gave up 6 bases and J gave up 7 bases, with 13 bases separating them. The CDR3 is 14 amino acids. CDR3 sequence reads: CASSFTGQNSPLHF. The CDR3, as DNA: TGTGCCAGCAGTTTTACAGGGCAAAATTCACCCCTCCACTTT.

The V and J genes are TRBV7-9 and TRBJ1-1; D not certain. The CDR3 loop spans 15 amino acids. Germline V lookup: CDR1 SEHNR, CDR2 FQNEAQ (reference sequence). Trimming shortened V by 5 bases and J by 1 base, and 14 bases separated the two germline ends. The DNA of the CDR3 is TGTGCCAGCAGCCCCCCCTCTAGGTCGAACACTGAAGCTTTCTTT. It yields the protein CASSPPSRSNTEAFF. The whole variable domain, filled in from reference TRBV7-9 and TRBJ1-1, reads DTGVSQNPRHKITKRGQNVTFRCDPISEHNRLYWYRQTLGQGPEFLTYFQNEAQLEKSRLLSDRFSAERPKGSFSTLEIQRTEQGDSAMYLCASSPPSRSNTEAFFGQGTRLTVV.

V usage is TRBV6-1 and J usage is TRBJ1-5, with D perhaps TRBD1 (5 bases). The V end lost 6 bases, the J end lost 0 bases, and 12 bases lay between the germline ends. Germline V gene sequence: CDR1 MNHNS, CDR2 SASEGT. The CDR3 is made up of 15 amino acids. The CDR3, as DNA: TGTGCCAGCAGCACGGGACTGATTAGCAATCAGCCCCAGCATTTT. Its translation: CASSTGLISNQPQHF.

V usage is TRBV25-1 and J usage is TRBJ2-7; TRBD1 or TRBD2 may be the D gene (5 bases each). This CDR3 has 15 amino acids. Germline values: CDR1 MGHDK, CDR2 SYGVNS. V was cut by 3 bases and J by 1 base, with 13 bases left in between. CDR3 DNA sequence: TGTGCCAGCAGTGACCGGGACCCGCCTTCCTACGAGCAGTACTTC. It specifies CASSDRDPPSYEQYF.

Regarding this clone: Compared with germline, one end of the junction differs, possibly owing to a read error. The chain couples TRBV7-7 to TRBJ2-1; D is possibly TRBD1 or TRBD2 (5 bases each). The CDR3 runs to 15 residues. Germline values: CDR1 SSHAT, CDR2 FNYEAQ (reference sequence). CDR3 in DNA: TGTGCTAGCAGCTGGGGGATTAGCTCCTACAATGAGCAGTTCTTC. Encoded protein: CASSWGISSYNEQFF.

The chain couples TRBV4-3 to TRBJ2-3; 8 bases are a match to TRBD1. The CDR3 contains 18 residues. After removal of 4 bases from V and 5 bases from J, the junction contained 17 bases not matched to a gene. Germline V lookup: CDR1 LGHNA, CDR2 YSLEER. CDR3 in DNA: TGCGCCAGCAGCCCCCGCTCTTTATCAGGGGGCGCGGTAGATACGCAGTATTTT. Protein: CASSPRSLSGGAVDTQYF.

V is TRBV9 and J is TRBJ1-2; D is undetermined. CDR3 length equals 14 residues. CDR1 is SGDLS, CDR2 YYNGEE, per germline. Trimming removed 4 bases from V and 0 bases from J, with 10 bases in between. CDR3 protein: CASSIGRANYGYTF. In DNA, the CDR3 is TGTGCCAGCAGCATAGGACGGGCTAACTATGGCTACACCTTC.